This is a list of T cell receptor beta chains from one sample in a study of blood T cells in healthy people across ages. Using its own MiXCR run on the 5' RACE reads, TCRdb lists one record per CDR3 protein. The sample shows around 780,000 distinct CDR3 sequences, more than 25% of them seen only once. In addition, the sample was reused for a study of T cells of mothers and their children.

The specimen sequenced was blood. All receptors derive from a boy aged 10-17 years in good health. The CDR3 runs from the conserved cysteine through the conserved F or W. The D gene is left open where the match is weak. Clone size appears in some rows only: once, few, many, or a class for an expanded clone.

size	J	V	D	CDR3	DNA
few	TRBJ2-3	TRBV5-1	NA	CASSLSIESRRASRDTQYF	TGCGCCAGCAGCCTCTCAATTGAGTCCAGGAGGGCATCACGAGATACGCAGTATTTT
NA	TRBJ1-3	TRBV20-1	NA	CSASPYGALSGNTIYF	TGCAGTGCTAGTCCATACGGGGCCCTCTCTGGAAACACCATATATTTT
NA	TRBJ2-7	TRBV28	NA	CASRIRGSSYEQYF	TGTGCCAGCAGGATAAGAGGGAGCTCCTACGAGCAGTACTTC
NA	TRBJ2-5	TRBV7-2	TRBD2	CASSLRLAGLQETQYF	TGTGCCAGCAGCTTAAGACTAGCGGGGCTTCAAGAGACCCAGTACTTC
few	TRBJ1-1	TRBV6-1	NA	CASFETAEAFF	TGTGCCAGCTTTGAGACGGCTGAAGCTTTCTTT
NA	TRBJ1-1	TRBV9	NA	CASSVGRATMEGHEGNTEAFF	TGTGCCAGCAGCGTAGGCAGAGCGACTATGGAGGGGCATGAGGGGAACACTGAAGCTTTCTTT
many	TRBJ2-2	TRBV5-4	NA	CASSGVGGELFF	TGTGCCAGCAGCGGGGTAGGCGGGGAGCTGTTTTTT
NA	TRBJ1-4	TRBV9	NA	CASSVRSATNEKLFF	TGTGCCAGCAGCGTAAGATCAGCAACTAATGAAAAACTGTTTTTT
NA	TRBJ2-5	TRBV7-2	TRBD2	CASSPSGGLQETQYF	TGTGCCAGCAGCCCTAGCGGGGGCCTCCAAGAGACCCAGTACTTC
few	TRBJ2-7	TRBV29-1	TRBD1	CSVDRDRESSYEQYF	TGCAGCGTTGACCGAGACAGGGAAAGCTCCTACGAGCAGTACTTC
NA	TRBJ2-1	TRBV3-1	NA	CASSYGDVQFF	TGTGCCAGCAGCTATGGGGACGTGCAGTTCTTC
NA	TRBJ2-5	TRBV20-1	TRBD1	CSALDRGSETQYF	TGCAGTGCTCTTGACAGGGGTTCAGAGACCCAGTACTTC
NA	TRBJ2-7	TRBV29-1	NA	CSVDTGSYEQYF	TGCAGCGTTGATACAGGCTCCTACGAGCAGTACTTC
NA	TRBJ2-7	TRBV20-1	NA	CSANIPGGSSYEQYF	TGCAGTGCTAACATCCCTGGGGGATCCTCCTACGAGCAGTACTTC
NA	TRBJ1-1	TRBV7-9	TRBD1	CASRGDRGKLMNTEAFF	TGTGCCAGCAGGGGTGACAGGGGGAAACTAATGAACACTGAAGCTTTCTTT
NA	TRBJ1-3	TRBV9	NA	CASSVGGTEVDTIYF	TGTGCCAGCAGCGTAGGAGGTACTGAAGTTGACACCATATATTTT
NA	TRBJ2-4	TRBV12-3/TRBV12-4	TRBD2	CASRSLLTSGANIQYF	TGTGCCAGCAGGTCACTCCTCACTAGCGGGGCAAACATTCAGTACTTC
few	TRBJ2-1	TRBV24-1	NA	CATSDGSSGEQFF	TGTGCCACCAGTGATGGGTCCAGCGGTGAGCAGTTCTTC
NA	TRBJ2-1	TRBV7-3	TRBD2	CASSSSGGAVNEQFF	TGTGCCAGCAGCTCTAGCGGGGGGGCCGTCAATGAGCAGTTCTTC
few	TRBJ1-2	TRBV29-1	NA	CSVEAPAAHGYTF	TGCAGCGTTGAGGCCCCCGCGGCCCATGGCTACACCTTC
NA	TRBJ2-7	TRBV7-2	TRBD2	CASSPKRGASYEQYF	TGTGCCAGCAGCCCTAAGCGGGGGGCATCCTACGAGCAGTACTTC
few	TRBJ2-1	TRBV7-9	TRBD1	CASSRPTGTGGNEQFF	TGTGCCAGCAGCCGCCCTACCGGGACAGGGGGGAATGAGCAGTTCTTC
many	TRBJ2-1	TRBV12-3/TRBV12-4	NA	CASSLEDRLVDEQFF	TGTGCCAGCAGTTTAGAGGACCGATTGGTCGATGAGCAGTTCTTC
NA	TRBJ2-3	TRBV9	NA	CASSVAGADTDTQYF	TGTGCCAGCAGCGTAGCGGGGGCCGACACAGATACGCAGTATTTT
NA	TRBJ2-2	TRBV12-3/TRBV12-4	TRBD1	CASSLADRDAGELFF	TGTGCCAGCAGTTTAGCGGACAGGGACGCCGGGGAGCTGTTTTTT
few	TRBJ1-1	TRBV11-2	NA	CASSLAAGFAEAFF	TGTGCCAGCAGCTTAGCCGCGGGGTTCGCTGAAGCTTTCTTT
few	TRBJ2-7	TRBV10-3	TRBD1	CAISGTGGYEQYF	TGTGCCATCAGTGGGACAGGGGGCTACGAGCAGTACTTC
NA	TRBJ2-1	TRBV5-1	NA	CASSLERTDNEQFF	TGCGCCAGCAGCTTGGAAAGGACGGACAATGAGCAGTTCTTC
few	TRBJ2-7	TRBV29-1	TRBD1	CSVEKGQNYEQYF	TGCAGCGTTGAGAAGGGACAGAACTACGAGCAGTACTTC